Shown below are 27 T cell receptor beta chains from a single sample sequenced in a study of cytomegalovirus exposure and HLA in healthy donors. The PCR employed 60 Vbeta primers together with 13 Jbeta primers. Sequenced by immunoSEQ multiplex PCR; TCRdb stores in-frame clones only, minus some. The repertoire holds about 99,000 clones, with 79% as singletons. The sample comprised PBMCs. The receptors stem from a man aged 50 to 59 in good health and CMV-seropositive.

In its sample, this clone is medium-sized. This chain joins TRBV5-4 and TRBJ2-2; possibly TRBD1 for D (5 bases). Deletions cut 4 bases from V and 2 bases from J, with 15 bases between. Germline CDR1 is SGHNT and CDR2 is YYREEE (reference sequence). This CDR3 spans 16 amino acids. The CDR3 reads CASSLTGRANTGELFF. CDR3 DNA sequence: TGTGCCAGCAGCCTTACCGGCAGGGCCAACACCGGGGAGCTGTTTTTT.

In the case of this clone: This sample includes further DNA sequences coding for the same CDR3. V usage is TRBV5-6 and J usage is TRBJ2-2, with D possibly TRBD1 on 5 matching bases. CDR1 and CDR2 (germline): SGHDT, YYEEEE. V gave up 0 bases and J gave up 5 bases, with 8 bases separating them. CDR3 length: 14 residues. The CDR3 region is CASSLVQGTGELFF. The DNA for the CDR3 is TGTGCCAGCAGCTTGGTCCAGGGTACCGGGGAGCTGTTTTTT.

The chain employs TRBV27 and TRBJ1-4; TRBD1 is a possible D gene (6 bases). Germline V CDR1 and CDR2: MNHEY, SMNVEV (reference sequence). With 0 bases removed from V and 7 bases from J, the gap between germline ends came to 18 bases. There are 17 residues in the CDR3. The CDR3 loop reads CASSLSPRGGAREKLFF. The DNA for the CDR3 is TGTGCCAGCAGTTTATCCCCTAGGGGGGGGGCGCGTGAAAAACTGTTTTTT.

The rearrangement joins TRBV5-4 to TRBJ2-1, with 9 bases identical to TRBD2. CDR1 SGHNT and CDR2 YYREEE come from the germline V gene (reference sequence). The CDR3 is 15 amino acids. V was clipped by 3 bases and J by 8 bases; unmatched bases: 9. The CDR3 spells CASSSQAGGTDEQFF. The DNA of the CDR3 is TGTGCCAGCAGCTCACAAGCGGGAGGTACGGATGAGCAGTTCTTC.

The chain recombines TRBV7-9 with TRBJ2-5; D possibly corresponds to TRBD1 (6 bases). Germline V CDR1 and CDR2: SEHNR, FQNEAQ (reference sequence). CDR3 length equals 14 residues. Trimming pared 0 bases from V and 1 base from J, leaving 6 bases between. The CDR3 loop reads CASSLATGQETQYF. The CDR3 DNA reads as TGTGCCAGCAGCTTAGCGACAGGCCAAGAGACCCAGTACTTC.

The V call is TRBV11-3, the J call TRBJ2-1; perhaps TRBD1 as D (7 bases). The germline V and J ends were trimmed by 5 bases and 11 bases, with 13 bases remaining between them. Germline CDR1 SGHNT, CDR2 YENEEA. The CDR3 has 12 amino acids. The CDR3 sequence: CASSPRGEKQFF. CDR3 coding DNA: TGTGCCAGCAGCCCCAGGGGGGAGAAGCAGTTCTTC. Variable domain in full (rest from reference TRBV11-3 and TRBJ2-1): EAGVVQSPRYKIIEKKQPVAFWCNPISGHNTLYWYLQNLGQGPELLIRYENEEAVDDSQLPKDRFSAERLKGVDSTLKIQPAELGDSAVYLCASSPRGEKQFFGPGTRLTVL.

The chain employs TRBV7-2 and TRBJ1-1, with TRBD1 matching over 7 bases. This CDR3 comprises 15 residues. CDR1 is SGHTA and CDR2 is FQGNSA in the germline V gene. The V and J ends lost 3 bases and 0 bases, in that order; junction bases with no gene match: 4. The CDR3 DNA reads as TGTGCCAGCAGCTTTGACAGGGCGATGAACACTGAAGCTTTCTTT. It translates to CASSFDRAMNTEAFF.

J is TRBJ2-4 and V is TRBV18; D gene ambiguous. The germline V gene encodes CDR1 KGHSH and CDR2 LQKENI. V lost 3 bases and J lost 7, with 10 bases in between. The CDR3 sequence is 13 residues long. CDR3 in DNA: TGTGCCAGCTCACCGACGCCAGGTAACATTCAGTACTTC. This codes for CASSPTPGNIQYF.

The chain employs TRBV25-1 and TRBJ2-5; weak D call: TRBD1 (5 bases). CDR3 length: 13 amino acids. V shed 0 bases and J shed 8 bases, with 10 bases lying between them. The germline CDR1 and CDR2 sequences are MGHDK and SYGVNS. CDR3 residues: CASSEYLRGTQYF. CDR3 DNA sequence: TGTGCCAGCAGTGAATATCTAAGGGGAACCCAGTACTTC.

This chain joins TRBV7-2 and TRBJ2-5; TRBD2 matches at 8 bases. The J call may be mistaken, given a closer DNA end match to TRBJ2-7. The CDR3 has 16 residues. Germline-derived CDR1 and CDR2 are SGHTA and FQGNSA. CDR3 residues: CASSLEGLGLTYEQYF. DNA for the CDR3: TGTGCCAGCAGCTTAGAGGGACTAGGGCTGACCTACGAGCAGTACTTC.

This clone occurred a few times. The CDR3 spells CASSLIAAPYNEQFF. The DNA for the CDR3 is TGTGCCAGCAGCTTAATAGCAGCCCCCTACAATGAGCAGTTCTTC. The V and J genes are TRBV7-3 and TRBJ2-1; D is undetermined. Per the germline V gene, CDR1 is SGHTA and CDR2 is FQGTGA. V was pared by 1 base and J by 2 bases, with 9 bases between. The CDR3 has 15 amino acids.

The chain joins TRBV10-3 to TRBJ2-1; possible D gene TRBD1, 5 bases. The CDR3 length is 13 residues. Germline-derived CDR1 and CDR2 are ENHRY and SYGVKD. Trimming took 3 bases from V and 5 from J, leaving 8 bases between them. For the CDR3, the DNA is TGTGCCATCAGTGAATCCAGGGACAATGAGCAGTTCTTC. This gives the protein CAISESRDNEQFF.

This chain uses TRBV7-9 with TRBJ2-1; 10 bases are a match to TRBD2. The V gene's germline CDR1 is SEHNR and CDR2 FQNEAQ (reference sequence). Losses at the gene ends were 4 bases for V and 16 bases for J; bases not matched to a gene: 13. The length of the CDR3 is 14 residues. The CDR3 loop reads CASSSGLAYGVFFF. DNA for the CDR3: TGTGCCAGCAGCTCGGGACTAGCGTATGGAGTTTTTTTCTTC.

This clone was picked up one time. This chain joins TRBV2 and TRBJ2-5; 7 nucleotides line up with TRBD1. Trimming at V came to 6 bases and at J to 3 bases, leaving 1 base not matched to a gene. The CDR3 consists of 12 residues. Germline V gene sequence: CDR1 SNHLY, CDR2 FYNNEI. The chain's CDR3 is CASRQGEETQYF. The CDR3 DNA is TGTGCCAGCAGGCAGGGGGAAGAGACCCAGTACTTC.

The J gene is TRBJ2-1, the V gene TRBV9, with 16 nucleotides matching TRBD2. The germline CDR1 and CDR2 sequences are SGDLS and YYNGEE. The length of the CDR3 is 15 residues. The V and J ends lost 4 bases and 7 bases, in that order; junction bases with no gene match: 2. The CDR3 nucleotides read TGTGCCAGCAGCCAGGGACTAGCGGGGGGGAATGAGCAGTTCTTC. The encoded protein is CASSQGLAGGNEQFF.

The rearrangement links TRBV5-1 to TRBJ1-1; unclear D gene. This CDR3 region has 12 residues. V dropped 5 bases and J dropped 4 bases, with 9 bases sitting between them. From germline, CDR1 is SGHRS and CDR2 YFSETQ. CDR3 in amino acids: CASSSPSTEAFF. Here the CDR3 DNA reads TGCGCCAGCAGTAGTCCGAGCACTGAAGCTTTCTTT.

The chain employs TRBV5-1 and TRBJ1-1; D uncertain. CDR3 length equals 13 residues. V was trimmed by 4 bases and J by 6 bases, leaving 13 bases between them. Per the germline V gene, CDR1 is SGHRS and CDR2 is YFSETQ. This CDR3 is CASSIPGTPEAFF. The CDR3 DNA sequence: TGCGCCAGCAGCATACCAGGTACACCTGAAGCTTTCTTT.

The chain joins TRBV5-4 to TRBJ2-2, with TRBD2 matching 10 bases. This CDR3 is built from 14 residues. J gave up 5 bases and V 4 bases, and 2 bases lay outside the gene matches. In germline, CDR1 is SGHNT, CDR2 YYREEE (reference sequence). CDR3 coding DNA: TGTGCCAGCAGCACGGGACTAGCGACCGGGGAGCTGTTTTTT. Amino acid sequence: CASSTGLATGELFF.

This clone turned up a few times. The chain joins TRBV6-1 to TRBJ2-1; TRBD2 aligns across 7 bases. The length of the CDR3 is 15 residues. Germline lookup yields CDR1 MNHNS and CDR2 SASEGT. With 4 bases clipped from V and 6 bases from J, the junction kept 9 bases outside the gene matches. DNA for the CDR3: TGTGCCAGCAGTGTGGCGGGAGCCTCTTCCAATGAGCAGTTCTTC. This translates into CASSVAGASSNEQFF.

CDR3 sequence reads: CASSGRSYEQYF. CDR3 nucleotide sequence: TGCGCCAGCAGCGGCCGCTCCTACGAGCAGTACTTC. The V call is TRBV5-1, the J call TRBJ2-7; D ambiguous. Trimming cost V 4 bases and J 0 bases, with 5 bases left between them. CDR1 is SGHRS and CDR2 is YFSETQ in the germline V gene. The CDR3 covers 12 residues.

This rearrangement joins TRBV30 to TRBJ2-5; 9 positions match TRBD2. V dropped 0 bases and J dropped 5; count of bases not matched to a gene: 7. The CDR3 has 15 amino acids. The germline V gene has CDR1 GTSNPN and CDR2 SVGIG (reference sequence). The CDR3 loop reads CAWSVGGLARETQYF. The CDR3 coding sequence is TGTGCCTGGAGTGTAGGCGGACTAGCGAGGGAGACCCAGTACTTC.

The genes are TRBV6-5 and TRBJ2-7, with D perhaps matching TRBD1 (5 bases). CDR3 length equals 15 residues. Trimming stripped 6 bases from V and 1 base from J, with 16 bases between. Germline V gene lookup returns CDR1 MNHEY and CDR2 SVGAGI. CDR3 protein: CASSRDSLGSYEQYF. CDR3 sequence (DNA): TGTGCCAGCAGCCGCGACAGTCTGGGGTCCTACGAGCAGTACTTC.

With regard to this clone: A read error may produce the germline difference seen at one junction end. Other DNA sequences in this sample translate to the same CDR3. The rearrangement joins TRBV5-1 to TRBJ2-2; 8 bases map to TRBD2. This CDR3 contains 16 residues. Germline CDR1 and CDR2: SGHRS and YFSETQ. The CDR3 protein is CASSLAGRADTGELFF. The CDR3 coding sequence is TGCGCCAGCAGCTTGGCCGGGAGGGCCGACACTGGGGAGCTGTTTTTT. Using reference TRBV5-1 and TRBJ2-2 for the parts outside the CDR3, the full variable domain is KAGVTQTPRYLIKTRGQQVTLSCSPISGHRSVSWYQQTPGQGLQFLFEYFSETQRNKGNFPGRFSGRQFSNSRSEMNVSTLELGDSALYLCASSLAGRADTGELFFGEGSRLTVL.

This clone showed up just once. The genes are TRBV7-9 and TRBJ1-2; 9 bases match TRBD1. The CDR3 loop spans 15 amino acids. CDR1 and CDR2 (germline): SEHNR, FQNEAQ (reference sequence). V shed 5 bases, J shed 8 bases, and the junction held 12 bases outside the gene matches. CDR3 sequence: CASSPPDRGGRGYTF. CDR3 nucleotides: TGTGCCAGCAGCCCCCCGGACAGGGGAGGGCGAGGCTACACCTTC.

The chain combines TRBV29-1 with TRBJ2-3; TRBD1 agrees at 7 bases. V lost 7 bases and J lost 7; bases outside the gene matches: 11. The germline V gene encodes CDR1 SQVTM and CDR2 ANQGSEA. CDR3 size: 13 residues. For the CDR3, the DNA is TGCAGCGACCGAGCCCGACAGGGTAATACGCAGTATTTT. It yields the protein CSDRARQGNTQYF.

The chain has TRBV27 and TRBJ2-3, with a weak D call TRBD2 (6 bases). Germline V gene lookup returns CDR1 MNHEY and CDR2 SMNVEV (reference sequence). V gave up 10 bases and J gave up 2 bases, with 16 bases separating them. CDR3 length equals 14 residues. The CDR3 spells CATAWGGTTDTQYF. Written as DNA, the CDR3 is TGTGCCACCGCCTGGGGCGGGACCACAGATACGCAGTATTTT.

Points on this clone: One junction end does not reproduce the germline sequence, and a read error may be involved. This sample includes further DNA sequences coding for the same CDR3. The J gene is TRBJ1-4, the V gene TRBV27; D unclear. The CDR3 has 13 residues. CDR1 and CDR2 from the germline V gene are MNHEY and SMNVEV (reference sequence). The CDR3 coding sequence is TGTGCCAGCGGGAGAACAACTAATGAAAAACTGTTTTTC. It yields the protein CASGRTTNEKLFF.